The 3 T cell receptor beta chains below were found in one sample sequenced in a study of blood T cell repertoires in COVID-19. Some clones are missing from TCRdb's copy, which holds only in-frame ones; the method was immunoSEQ multiplex PCR. Of 350,000 to 450,000 clones in the sample, roughly four fifths are singletons; the top ten hold approximately 5.4%. Sequenced material: PBMCs or T cells enriched from blood (not recorded which). These receptors all come from a woman aged 45-60 years who had recovered from COVID-19.

This clone was detected only a few times. The chain employs TRBV19 and TRBJ2-2; 7 nucleotides line up with TRBD1. The junction had 8 bases not matched to a gene; V was cut back by 4 bases and J by 3 bases. The CDR3 spans 16 residues. The germline V gene encodes CDR1 LNHDA and CDR2 SQIVND (reference sequence). Here the CDR3 DNA reads TGTGCCAGTAGTAGATATTCCGGGACAGACACCGGGGAGCTGTTTTTT. This encodes CASSRYSGTDTGELFF.

This clone was seen just once. The chain carries TRBV3-1 (or the pseudogene TRBV3-2) and TRBJ1-1; D unresolved. The germline V and J ends were trimmed by 4 bases and 1 base, with 10 bases remaining between them. The CDR3 is 14 residues long. The germline V gene encodes CDR1 LGHDT and CDR2 YNNKEL (reference sequence). The CDR3 loop reads CASSPSQKNTEAFF. In DNA form, the CDR3 reads TGTGCCAGCAGCCCATCCCAGAAGAACACTGAAGCTTTCTTT.

This chain joins TRBV7-3 and TRBJ2-2, with 7 nucleotides matching TRBD2. Germline CDR1 reads SGHTA; CDR2 reads FQGTGA. This CDR3 spans 15 amino acids. The V and J ends lost 8 bases and 4 bases, in that order; junction bases with no gene match: 10. CDR3 sequence (DNA): TGTGCCAGCGGAATCGGCGGGAGTGGCACCGGGGAGCTGTTTTTT. The encoded protein is CASGIGGSGTGELFF.